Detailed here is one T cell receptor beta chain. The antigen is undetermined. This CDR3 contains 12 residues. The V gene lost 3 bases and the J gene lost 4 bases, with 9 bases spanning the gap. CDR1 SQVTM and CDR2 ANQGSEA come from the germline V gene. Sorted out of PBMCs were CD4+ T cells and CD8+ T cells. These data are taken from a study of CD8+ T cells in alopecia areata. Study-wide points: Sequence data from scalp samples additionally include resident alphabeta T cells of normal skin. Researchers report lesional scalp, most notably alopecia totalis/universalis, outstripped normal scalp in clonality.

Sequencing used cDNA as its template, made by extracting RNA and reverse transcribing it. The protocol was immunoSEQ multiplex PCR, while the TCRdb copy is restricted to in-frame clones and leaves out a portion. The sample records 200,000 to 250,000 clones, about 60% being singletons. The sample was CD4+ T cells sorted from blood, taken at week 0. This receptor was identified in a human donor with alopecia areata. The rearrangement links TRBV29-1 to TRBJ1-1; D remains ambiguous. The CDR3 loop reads CSVDRTTTEAFF. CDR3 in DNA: TGCAGCGTTGACAGGACTACCACTGAAGCTTTCTTT. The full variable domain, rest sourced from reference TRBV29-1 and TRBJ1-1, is SAVISQKPSRDICQRGTSLTIQCQVDSQVTMMFWYRQQPGQSLTLIATANQGSEATYESGFVIDKFPISRPNLTFSTLTVSNMSPEDSSIYLCSVDRTTTEAFFGQGTRLTVV.